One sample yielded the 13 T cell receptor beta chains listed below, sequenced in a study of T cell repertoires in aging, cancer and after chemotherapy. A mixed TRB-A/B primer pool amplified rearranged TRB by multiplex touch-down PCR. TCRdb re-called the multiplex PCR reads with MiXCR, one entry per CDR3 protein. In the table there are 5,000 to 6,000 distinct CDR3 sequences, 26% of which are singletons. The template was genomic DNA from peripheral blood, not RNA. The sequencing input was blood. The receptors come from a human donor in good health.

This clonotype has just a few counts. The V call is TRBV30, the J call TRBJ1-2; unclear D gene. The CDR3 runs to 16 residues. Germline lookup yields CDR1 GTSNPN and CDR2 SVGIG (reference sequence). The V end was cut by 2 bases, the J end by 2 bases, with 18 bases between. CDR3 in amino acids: CAWSRAARQENYGYTF. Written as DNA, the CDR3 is TGTGCCTGGAGTAGGGCGGCCCGCCAGGAAAACTATGGCTACACCTTC.

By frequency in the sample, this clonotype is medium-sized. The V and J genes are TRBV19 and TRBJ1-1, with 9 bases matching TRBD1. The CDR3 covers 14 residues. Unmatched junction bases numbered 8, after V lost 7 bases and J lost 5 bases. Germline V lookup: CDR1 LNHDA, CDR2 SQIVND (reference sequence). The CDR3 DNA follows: TGTGCCAGTACCGTGACAGGGGGACGAACTGAAGCTTTCTTT. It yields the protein CASTVTGGRTEAFF. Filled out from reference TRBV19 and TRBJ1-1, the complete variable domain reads DGGITQSPKYLFRKEGQNVTLSCEQNLNHDAMYWYRQDPGQGLRLIYYSQIVNDFQKGDIAEGYSVSREKKESFPLTVTSAQKNPTAFYLCASTVTGGRTEAFFGQGTRLTVV.

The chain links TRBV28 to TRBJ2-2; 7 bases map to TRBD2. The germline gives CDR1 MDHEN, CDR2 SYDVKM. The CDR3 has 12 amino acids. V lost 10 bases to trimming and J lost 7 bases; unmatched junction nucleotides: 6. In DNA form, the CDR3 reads TGTGCCACCAGCCCGGGAGGCGGGGAGCTGTTTTTT. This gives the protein CATSPGGGELFF.

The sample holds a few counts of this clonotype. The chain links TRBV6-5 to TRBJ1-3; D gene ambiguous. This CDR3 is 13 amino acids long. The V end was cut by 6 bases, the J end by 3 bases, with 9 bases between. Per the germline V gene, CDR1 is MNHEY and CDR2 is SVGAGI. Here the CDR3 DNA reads TGTGCCAGCAGCGTACCAGGTGGAAACACCATATATTTT. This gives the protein CASSVPGGNTIYF.

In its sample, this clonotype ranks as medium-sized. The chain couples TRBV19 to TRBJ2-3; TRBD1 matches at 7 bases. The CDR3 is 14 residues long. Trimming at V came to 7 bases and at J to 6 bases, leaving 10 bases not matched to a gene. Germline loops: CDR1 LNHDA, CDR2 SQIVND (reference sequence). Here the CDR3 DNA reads TGTGCCAGTACCCTGACAGGGAATCGGGATACGCAGTATTTT. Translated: CASTLTGNRDTQYF.

The CDR3 region has the DNA TGTGCCAGCAGCACCGGACAGGGTCGAGGCACCGGGGAGCTGTTTTTT. Translated, it gives CASSTGQGRGTGELFF. This chain uses TRBV6-1 with TRBJ2-2; TRBD1 aligns across 8 bases. V lost 6 bases and J lost 4; bases outside the gene matches: 10. Germline values: CDR1 MNHNS, CDR2 SASEGT. CDR3 length: 16 residues.

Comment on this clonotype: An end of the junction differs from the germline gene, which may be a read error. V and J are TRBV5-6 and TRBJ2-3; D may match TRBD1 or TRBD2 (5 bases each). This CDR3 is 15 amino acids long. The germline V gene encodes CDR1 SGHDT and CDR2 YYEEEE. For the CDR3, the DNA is TGCGCCAGCAGCCTATGGGACGTTCGCACAGATACGCAGTATTTT. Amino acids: CASSLWDVRTDTQYF.

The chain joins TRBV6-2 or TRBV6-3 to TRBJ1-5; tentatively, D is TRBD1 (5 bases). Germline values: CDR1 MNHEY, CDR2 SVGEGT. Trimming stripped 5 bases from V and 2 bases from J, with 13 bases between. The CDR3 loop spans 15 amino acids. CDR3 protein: CASSGRQSGNQPQHF. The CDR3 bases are TGTGCCAGCAGTGGTAGACAGAGTGGCAATCAGCCCCAGCATTTT.

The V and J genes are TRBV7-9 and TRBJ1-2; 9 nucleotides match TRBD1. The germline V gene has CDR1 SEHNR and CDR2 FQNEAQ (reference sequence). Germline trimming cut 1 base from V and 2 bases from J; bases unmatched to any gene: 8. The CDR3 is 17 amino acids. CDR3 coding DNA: TGTGCCAGCAGCTTAGGGGGACAGGGCGGAGGGAACTATGGCTACACCTTC. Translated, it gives CASSLGGQGGGNYGYTF.

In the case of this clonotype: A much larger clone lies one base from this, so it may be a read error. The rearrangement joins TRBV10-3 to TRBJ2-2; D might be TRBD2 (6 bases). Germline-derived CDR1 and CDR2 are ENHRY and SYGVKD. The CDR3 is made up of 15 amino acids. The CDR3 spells CAIRRDPLDTGELLF. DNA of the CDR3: TGTGCCATCAGGCGGGACCCTCTTGACACCGGGGAGCTGCTTTTT.

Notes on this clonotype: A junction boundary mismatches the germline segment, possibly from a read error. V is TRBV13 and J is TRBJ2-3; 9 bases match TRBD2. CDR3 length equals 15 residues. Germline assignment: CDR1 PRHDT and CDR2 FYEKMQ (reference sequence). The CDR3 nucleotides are TGCGCCAGCAGCTCTAGCGGGACTAGCACAGATACGCAGTATTTT. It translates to CASSSSGTSTDTQYF.

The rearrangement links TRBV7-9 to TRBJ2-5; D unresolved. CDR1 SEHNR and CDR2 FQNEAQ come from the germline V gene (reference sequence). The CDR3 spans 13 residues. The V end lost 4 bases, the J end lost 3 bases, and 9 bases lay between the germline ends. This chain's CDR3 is CASSSTTEETQYF. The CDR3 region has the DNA TGTGCCAGCAGCTCTACTACCGAAGAGACCCAGTACTTC. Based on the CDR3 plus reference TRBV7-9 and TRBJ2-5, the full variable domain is DTGVSQNPRHKITKRGQNVTFRCDPISEHNRLYWYRQTLGQGPEFLTYFQNEAQLEKSRLLSDRFSAERPKGSFSTLEIQRTEQGDSAMYLCASSSTTEETQYFGPGTRLLVL.

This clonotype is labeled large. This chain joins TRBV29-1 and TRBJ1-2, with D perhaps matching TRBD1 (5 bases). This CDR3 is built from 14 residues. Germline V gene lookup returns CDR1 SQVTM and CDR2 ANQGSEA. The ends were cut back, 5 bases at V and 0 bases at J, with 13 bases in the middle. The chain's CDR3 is CSVQTEAANYGYTF. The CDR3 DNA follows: TGCAGCGTTCAGACAGAGGCGGCTAACTATGGCTACACCTTC.